The 23 T cell receptor beta chains reported below all come from one sample, sequenced in a study of T-cell reconstitution after alpha-beta-depleted transplantation in children. TCRbeta library construction was performed incorporating unique molecular identifiers. MiXCR, run by TCRdb on the PCR reads, gives a single entry per CDR3 protein. The sample contains around 400,000 distinct CDR3 sequences, 20% of which appear only once. Sample: PBMCs from the stem cell graft donor, taken from the stem cell graft. The receptors derive from a human donor who donated a stem cell graft to a child with acute myeloid leukemia.

This clonotype was recorded only once. The chain uses TRBV11-2 and TRBJ2-4, with D unresolved. The V and J ends lost 5 bases and 7 bases respectively, with 12 bases between them. This CDR3 is built from 13 residues. Germline V gives CDR1 SGHAT, CDR2 FQNNGV. The CDR3 loop is CASSPDPSNIQYF. The DNA of the CDR3 is TGTGCCAGCAGCCCCGACCCCTCCAACATTCAGTACTTC. Using reference TRBV11-2 and TRBJ2-4 for the parts outside the CDR3, the full variable domain is EAGVAQSPRYKIIEKRQSVAFWCNPISGHATLYWYQQILGQGPKLLIQFQNNGVVDDSQLPKDRFSAERLKGVDSTLKIQPAKLEDSAVYLCASSPDPSNIQYFGAGTRLSVL.

V usage is TRBV28 and J usage is TRBJ2-7; 12 nucleotides agree with TRBD2. The ends lost 2 bases at V and 1 base at J; junction bases unmatched: 9. This CDR3 is built from 18 residues. Germline V gene data show CDR1 as MDHEN and CDR2 as SYDVKM. Here the CDR3 DNA reads TGTGCCAGCAGTTTAGAGAGGCTAGCGGGAGGGCCGTCCTACGAGCAGTACTTC. Translation gives CASSLERLAGGPSYEQYF.

This clonotype was counted a few times. This chain links TRBV29-1 with TRBJ2-5, with 9 bases lining up with TRBD1. This CDR3 is 14 amino acids long. Trimming took 3 bases from V and 5 from J; bases not matched to a gene: 7. Germline loops: CDR1 SQVTM, CDR2 ANQGSEA. DNA of the CDR3: TGCAGCGTTGATGATGGACAGGGGAAGGAGACCCAGTACTTC. Its translation is CSVDDGQGKETQYF.

This clonotype was found a few times. The genes are TRBV10-2 and TRBJ2-2; tentative D call: TRBD2 (5 bases). V was cut by 2 bases and J by 4 bases, with 20 bases left in between. Germline assignment: CDR1 WSHSY and CDR2 SAAADI. CDR3 length: 18 amino acids. The CDR3 region is CASSEKAGSAVSTGELFF. The CDR3 DNA follows: TGCGCCAGCAGTGAGAAGGCGGGTTCGGCCGTCAGCACCGGGGAGCTGTTTTTT.

J is TRBJ2-7 and V is TRBV28; 10 bases are a match to TRBD1. The germline CDR1 and CDR2 sequences are MDHEN and SYDVKM. CDR3 size: 15 residues. The J segment lost 3 bases and the V segment lost 4 bases, leaving 6 bases of the junction unmatched. The DNA of the CDR3 is TGTGCCAGCAGTTCCCCGGACAGGGGGTTCTACGAGCAGTACTTC. This translates into CASSSPDRGFYEQYF.

There are many counts of this clonotype. V is TRBV29-1 and J is TRBJ2-3; D is unclear. The germline gives CDR1 SQVTM, CDR2 ANQGSEA. V lost 7 bases and J lost 1, with 12 bases in between. This CDR3 spans 13 amino acids. The CDR3 DNA follows: TGCAGCGCTGGGCATGCGGGCACAGATACGCAGTATTTT. Amino acids: CSAGHAGTDTQYF.

This clonotype was found many times. V gene TRBV4-2 combines with J gene TRBJ1-3; the D is unclear. Germline CDR1 and CDR2: LGHNA and YNFKEQ. V was shortened by 0 bases and J by 0 bases, with 9 bases between the two germline ends. CDR3 length: 16 amino acids. CDR3 loop: CASSQDATGSGNTIYF. The CDR3 nucleotides read TGTGCCAGCAGCCAAGATGCGACGGGCTCTGGAAACACCATATATTTT.

The V gene is TRBV27, the J gene TRBJ2-7; D unresolved. Germline V gives CDR1 MNHEY, CDR2 SMNVEV (reference sequence). The CDR3 is made up of 13 amino acids. Trimming took 5 bases from V and 4 from J, leaving 12 bases between them. This CDR3 is CASSPSAGYEQYF. DNA for the CDR3: TGTGCCAGCAGTCCGAGCGCCGGGTACGAGCAGTACTTC.

The V call is TRBV20-1, the J call TRBJ2-5; D is perhaps TRBD2 (6 bases). CDR1 is DFQATT, CDR2 SNEGSKA, per germline (reference sequence). CDR3 length equals 11 residues. The V end was cut by 7 bases, the J end by 4 bases, with 10 bases between. The CDR3 sequence is CSVGSGETQYF. The CDR3 coding sequence is TGCAGTGTGGGTAGCGGAGAGACCCAGTACTTC.

At least ten counts were recorded for this clonotype. The chain joins TRBV24-1 to TRBJ2-2, with 9 bases lining up with TRBD1. This CDR3 comprises 17 residues. The V and J ends lost 5 bases and 0 bases, in that order; junction bases with no gene match: 6. Germline CDR1 KGHDR, CDR2 SFDVKD. CDR3 in amino acids: CATSATGGRPNTGELFF. The CDR3 DNA sequence: TGTGCCACCAGTGCGACAGGGGGGAGGCCGAACACCGGGGAGCTGTTTTTT.

This clonotype came up a few times. V and J are TRBV12-3 or TRBV12-4 and TRBJ2-7; 9 bases fit TRBD2. The V gene end was trimmed by 7 bases and the J gene end by 7 bases; junction bases not matched to a gene: 11. This CDR3 contains 14 residues. CDR3 amino acids: CASTQTSGGVEQYF. In DNA, the CDR3 is TGTGCCAGCACCCAGACTAGCGGAGGGGTTGAGCAGTACTTC.

The chain employs TRBV20-1 and TRBJ1-3; D is possibly TRBD1 (5 bases). The V gene lost 1 base and the J gene lost 4 bases, with 11 bases spanning the gap. The CDR3 has 14 amino acids. The V gene's germline CDR1 is DFQATT and CDR2 SNEGSKA (reference sequence). CDR3 protein: CSARGAGPGNTIYF. CDR3 nucleotide sequence: TGCAGTGCTAGAGGGGCAGGGCCGGGAAACACCATATATTTT.

The sample holds a few counts of this clonotype. The gene calls are TRBV15 and TRBJ2-1; 10 nucleotides agree with TRBD2. Germline CDR1 reads LNHNV; CDR2 reads YYDKDF (reference sequence). The CDR3 sequence is 18 residues long. V lost 1 base, J lost 4 bases, and 10 bases stayed unmatched. The CDR3 loop is CATSRGIPGLAHYNEQFF. CDR3 bases: TGTGCCACCAGCAGAGGGATACCGGGACTAGCGCATTACAATGAGCAGTTCTTC.

CDR3 amino acids: CASRLDSTQETQYF. The CDR3 bases are TGCGCCAGCAGATTAGACAGCACCCAAGAGACCCAGTACTTC. The rearrangement joins TRBV10-2 to TRBJ2-5, with D possibly TRBD1 on 5 matching bases. The V end was cut by 6 bases, the J end by 1 base, with 12 bases between. The CDR3 extends over 14 amino acids. From germline, CDR1 is WSHSY and CDR2 SAAADI.

In DNA, the CDR3 is TGTGCCAGTAGTCCACGACAGGGAGAGGGTACTGAAGCTTTCTTT. Its translation: CASSPRQGEGTEAFF. The V gene is TRBV19, the J gene TRBJ1-1, with 7 bases aligning to TRBD1. Germline CDR1 LNHDA, CDR2 SQIVND (reference sequence). V lost 5 bases to trimming and J lost 5 bases; unmatched junction nucleotides: 11. The CDR3 sequence is 15 residues long.

There are a few counts of this clonotype. The chain employs TRBV7-9 and TRBJ2-1, with 10 bases aligning to TRBD2. In germline, CDR1 is SEHNR, CDR2 FQNEAQ (reference sequence). The CDR3 has 16 amino acids. Trimming took 6 bases from V and 8 from J; bases not matched to a gene: 13. CDR3 bases: TGTGCCAGCAGACCCCAATTTCTAGCGGGAGTTGATGAGCAGTTCTTC. Translation: CASRPQFLAGVDEQFF.

The rearrangement links TRBV9 to TRBJ2-2; D is possibly TRBD1 (5 bases). The CDR3 is made up of 13 amino acids. The germline CDR1 and CDR2 sequences are SGDLS and YYNGEE. Trimming pared 4 bases from V and 7 bases from J, leaving 11 bases between. The CDR3 here is CASSPPRDGELFF. In DNA form, the CDR3 reads TGTGCCAGCAGCCCCCCCAGGGACGGGGAGCTGTTTTTT. Using reference TRBV9 and TRBJ2-2 for the parts outside the CDR3, the full variable domain is DSGVTQTPKHLITATGQRVTLRCSPRSGDLSVYWYQQSLDQGLQFLIQYYNGEERAKGNILERFSAQQFPDLHSELNLSSLELGDSALYFCASSPPRDGELFFGEGSRLTVL.

This sequence joins TRBV29-1 and TRBJ1-2; D is undetermined. CDR1 SQVTM and CDR2 ANQGSEA come from the germline V gene. This CDR3 has 13 residues. Trimming took 4 bases from V and 5 from J, leaving 14 bases between them. CDR3 in amino acids: CSVVTDTRYGYTF. The CDR3 DNA sequence: TGCAGCGTTGTTACAGACACTAGATATGGCTACACCTTC. Full variable domain (remainder filled in from reference TRBV29-1 and TRBJ1-2): SAVISQKPSRDICQRGTSLTIQCQVDSQVTMMFWYRQQPGQSLTLIATANQGSEATYESGFVIDKFPISRPNLTFSTLTVSNMSPEDSSIYLCSVVTDTRYGYTFGSGTRLTVV.

The chain employs TRBV6-1 and TRBJ2-2; no reliable D call. Germline assignment: CDR1 MNHNS and CDR2 SASEGT. V was trimmed by 2 bases and J by 7 bases, leaving 8 bases between them. This CDR3 comprises 13 residues. CDR3 protein: CASSESRVGELFF. CDR3 sequence (DNA): TGTGCCAGCAGTGAATCTCGCGTCGGGGAGCTGTTTTTT.

At least ten counts were recorded for this clonotype. This chain connects TRBV29-1 to TRBJ1-1; D remains unclear. Germline CDR1 SQVTM, CDR2 ANQGSEA. Trimming removed 0 bases from V and 1 base from J, with 6 bases in between. This CDR3 comprises 13 residues. CDR3 sequence (DNA): TGCAGCGTTGAAGATGGCCAGAACACTGAAGCTTTCTTT. Protein sequence: CSVEDGQNTEAFF.

The V gene is TRBV5-1, the J gene TRBJ2-2, with TRBD2 matching over 10 bases. Trimming took 4 bases from V and 2 from J; bases not matched to a gene: 8. Germline V lookup: CDR1 SGHRS, CDR2 YFSETQ. This CDR3 comprises 17 residues. CDR3 sequence (DNA): TGCGCCAGCAGCAAATATCTAGCGGGAGTTAACACCGGGGAGCTGTTTTTT. It specifies CASSKYLAGVNTGELFF. The full variable domain, rest sourced from reference TRBV5-1 and TRBJ2-2, is KAGVTQTPRYLIKTRGQQVTLSCSPISGHRSVSWYQQTPGQGLQFLFEYFSETQRNKGNFPGRFSGRQFSNSRSEMNVSTLELGDSALYLCASSKYLAGVNTGELFFGEGSRLTVL.

J is TRBJ2-2 and V is TRBV7-6; 13 nucleotides agree with TRBD2. Germline V gene lookup returns CDR1 SGHVS and CDR2 FNYEAQ. V shed 4 bases, J shed 4 bases, and the junction held 6 bases outside the gene matches. CDR3 length: 17 residues. CDR3: CASSSGLAGVVTGELFF. The CDR3 nucleotides read TGTGCCAGCAGCTCTGGACTAGCGGGAGTCGTCACCGGGGAGCTGTTTTTT.

This clonotype was recorded at least ten times. The rearrangement links TRBV29-1 to TRBJ2-7; D may be TRBD2 (6 bases). V was shortened by 6 bases and J by 2 bases, with 14 bases between the two germline ends. CDR1 is SQVTM, CDR2 ANQGSEA, per germline. The CDR3 totals 13 residues. The CDR3 sequence is CSVGLPLTYEQYF. The CDR3 DNA reads as TGCAGCGTGGGACTTCCACTTACCTACGAGCAGTACTTC.